This entry lists 16 T cell receptor beta chains sequenced from one sample in a study of cytomegalovirus exposure and HLA in healthy donors. PCR employed 60 Vbeta and 13 Jbeta primers. Only in-frame clones appear in the TCRdb table, and some are missing; sequencing was by immunoSEQ multiplex PCR. Altogether approximately 160,000 clones are present, roughly 80% being singletons, with the ten largest covering about 0.77%. Sequenced material: PBMCs. The source of these receptors is a woman under 30 in good health and CMV-seronegative.

V and J are TRBV18 and TRBJ2-7, with D uncertain. CDR3 length: 12 amino acids. Germline CDR1 reads KGHSH; CDR2 reads LQKENI. The V and J ends lost 5 bases and 0 bases respectively, with 5 bases between them. CDR3 sequence (DNA): TGTGCCAGCTCAGCTAACTCCTACGAGCAGTACTTC. It specifies CASSANSYEQYF. Full variable domain (remainder filled in from reference TRBV18 and TRBJ2-7): NAGVMQNPRHLVRRRGQEARLRCSPMKGHSHVYWYRQLPEEGLKFMVYLQKENIIDESGMPKERFSAEFPKEGPSILRIQQVVRGDSAAYFCASSANSYEQYFGPGTRLTVT.

Concerning this clone: Other DNA variants within this sample encode the same CDR3. The chain joins TRBV10-1 to TRBJ2-2; a weak D match, TRBD2 (6 bases). The CDR3 is 17 amino acids. V was shortened by 3 bases and J by 5 bases, with 19 bases between the two germline ends. Germline V gene data show CDR1 as WNHNN and CDR2 as SYGVQD (reference sequence). The CDR3 region has the DNA TGCGCCAGCAGTGATACGAAAGCGCCTAGCGAGACCGGGGAGCTGTTTTTT. Amino acids: CASSDTKAPSETGELFF.

The chain recombines TRBV2 with TRBJ1-6; D not resolved. Germline V lookup: CDR1 SNHLY, CDR2 FYNNEI. The CDR3 length is 15 residues. Between the trimmed V and J ends, which lost 4 bases and 2 bases, there was a span of 9 bases. CDR3 in DNA: TGTGCCAGCAGTGTGGTCAGAACCTATAATTCACCCCTCCACTTT. Translated, it gives CASSVVRTYNSPLHF.

The rearrangement links TRBV14 to TRBJ1-3; 7 bases are shared with TRBD1. The CDR3 runs 13 residues. Looked up from germline, CDR1 is SGHDN and CDR2 is FVKESK. V lost 7 bases and J lost 2; bases outside the gene matches: 2. CDR3 bases: TGTGCCAGCACAGGGGGGACTGGAAACACCATATATTTT. Protein: CASTGGTGNTIYF.

The CDR3 region is CAIQIAGGSYEQYF. The CDR3 DNA follows: TGTGCCATCCAGATAGCGGGAGGCTCCTACGAGCAGTACTTC. V gene TRBV10-3 combines with J gene TRBJ2-7, with 10 nucleotides matching TRBD2. V lost 8 bases and J lost 0; bases outside the gene matches: 4. CDR1 is ENHRY and CDR2 is SYGVKD in the germline V gene. The CDR3 consists of 14 residues.

The V and J genes are TRBV11-3 and TRBJ2-7; D is possibly TRBD2 (8 bases). V gave up 5 bases and J gave up 3 bases, with 17 bases separating them. Germline CDR1 SGHNT, CDR2 YENEEA. CDR3 size: 15 residues. CDR3 loop: CASSREGQPIYEQYF. Written as DNA, the CDR3 is TGTGCCAGCAGCCGGGAGGGACAGCCTATCTACGAGCAGTACTTC. Drawing the rest from reference TRBV11-3 and TRBJ2-7, the complete variable domain is EAGVVQSPRYKIIEKKQPVAFWCNPISGHNTLYWYLQNLGQGPELLIRYENEEAVDDSQLPKDRFSAERLKGVDSTLKIQPAELGDSAVYLCASSREGQPIYEQYFGPGTRLTVT.

In its sample, this clone was seen a few times. The chain has TRBV7-9 and TRBJ2-7; 7 positions match TRBD1. Germline loops: CDR1 SEHNR, CDR2 FQNEAQ (reference sequence). The CDR3 has 13 residues. V lost 5 bases to trimming and J lost 3 bases; unmatched junction nucleotides: 4. In nucleotides, the CDR3 is TGTGCCAGCAGCCTAGGGGGCTTCTACGAGCAGTACTTC. This sequence encodes CASSLGGFYEQYF.

The chain uses TRBV11-2 and TRBJ1-5; D perhaps matches TRBD1 (6 bases). V lost 7 bases to trimming and J lost 4 bases, with 17 bases between them. This CDR3 has 15 amino acids. CDR1 is SGHAT, CDR2 FQNNGV, per germline. The CDR3 DNA reads as TGTGCCAGCAACGACGCAGGACAGAGAAATCAGCCCCAGCATTTT. Its protein is CASNDAGQRNQPQHF.

The chain has TRBV6-1 and TRBJ1-5; D is unclear. Trimming pared 1 base from V and 11 bases from J, leaving 21 bases between. The CDR3 contains 16 residues. CDR1 and CDR2 (germline): MNHNS, SASEGT. CDR3 coding DNA: TGTGCCAGCAGTGAAGGTCCTTCTCTATCACCGCGATCCCAGCATTTT. This encodes CASSEGPSLSPRSQHF.

In its sample, this clone was seen a few times. The CDR3 coding sequence is TGTGCCAGCAGGATGGACAGATATGAAGCTTTCTTT. It encodes CASRMDRYEAFF. The rearrangement links TRBV28 to TRBJ1-1; weak D call: TRBD1 (6 bases). Trimming removed 6 bases from V and 7 bases from J, with 12 bases in between. The CDR3 has 12 amino acids. Germline V gives CDR1 MDHEN, CDR2 SYDVKM.

The chain links TRBV28 to TRBJ2-5; perhaps TRBD1 as D (6 bases). The V gene lost 6 bases and the J gene lost 3 bases, with 20 bases spanning the gap. The CDR3 has 16 amino acids. The germline gives CDR1 MDHEN, CDR2 SYDVKM. The CDR3 DNA is TGTGCCAGCAGCCATTCGTCGGGTGCAGGGGAAGAGACCCAGTACTTC. Its protein product is CASSHSSGAGEETQYF.

The V call is TRBV30, the J call TRBJ2-7, with TRBD2 matching 9 bases. Germline V lookup: CDR1 GTSNPN, CDR2 SVGIG (reference sequence). V lost 0 bases and J lost 2; bases outside the gene matches: 2. The CDR3 is made up of 14 amino acids. The CDR3 DNA reads TGTGCCTGGAGTGTTGCGGGAGGGCCCTACGAGCAGTACTTC. Translating it yields CAWSVAGGPYEQYF.

The V call is TRBV19, the J call TRBJ2-2; 9 bases align to TRBD1. The length of the CDR3 is 15 residues. The V gene end was trimmed by 4 bases and the J gene end by 7 bases; junction bases not matched to a gene: 7. The germline V gene encodes CDR1 LNHDA and CDR2 SQIVND (reference sequence). CDR3 residues: CASSTRDRVFGELFF. The CDR3 DNA reads TGTGCCAGTAGTACCCGGGACAGGGTATTCGGGGAGCTGTTTTTT.

The V call is TRBV7-9, the J call TRBJ2-7, with 8 bases aligning to TRBD1. The CDR3 has 14 amino acids. V was pared by 0 bases and J by 3 bases, with 1 base of the junction left unmatched. Looked up from germline, CDR1 is SEHNR and CDR2 is FQNEAQ (reference sequence). This CDR3 is CASSLARGLYEQYF. In DNA form, the CDR3 reads TGTGCCAGCAGCTTAGCCAGGGGGCTCTACGAGCAGTACTTC.

V is TRBV29-1 and J is TRBJ2-1; TRBD2 is a possible D gene (5 bases). The CDR3 loop spans 11 amino acids. The germline V and J ends were trimmed by 7 bases and 6 bases, with 10 bases remaining between them. Germline V lookup: CDR1 SQVTM, CDR2 ANQGSEA. CDR3: CSALVTNEQFF. The CDR3 region has the DNA TGCAGCGCACTAGTCACCAATGAGCAGTTCTTC.

V and J are TRBV7-2 and TRBJ2-2, with 10 nucleotides matching TRBD2. V lost 1 base to trimming and J lost 8 bases; unmatched junction nucleotides: 7. The length of the CDR3 is 16 residues. Germline assignment: CDR1 SGHTA and CDR2 FQGNSA. This CDR3 reads CASSLELAGDPGELFF. The CDR3 coding sequence is TGTGCCAGCAGCTTAGAGCTAGCGGGAGACCCAGGGGAGCTGTTTTTT.